These 13 T cell receptor beta chains were sequenced from one sample in a study of OX40 agonist ivuxolimab in advanced cancers. Generated by immunoSEQ multiplex PCR, the TCRdb table keeps only in-frame clones and is missing some. The sample lists some 90,000 clones, roughly 89% occurring once. Sequenced material: CD4+ or CD8+ T cells sorted from blood, taken in a trial of the OX40 agonist ivuxolimab. These receptors all come from an adult with an advanced solid tumor such as melanoma, head and neck, liver or kidney cancer.

The chain uses TRBV4-2 and TRBJ2-1; 7 nucleotides align to TRBD2. CDR3 length: 16 residues. V lost 3 bases, J lost 5 bases, and 10 bases stayed unmatched. Germline CDR1 is LGHNA and CDR2 is YNFKEQ. CDR3 sequence: CASSQRGSRGDNEQFF. The DNA of the CDR3 is TGTGCCAGCAGCCAGAGAGGGTCTCGGGGGGACAATGAGCAGTTCTTC.

The CDR3: CASSFLSGQSTDTQYF. The CDR3 DNA follows: TGTGCCAGCAGTTTTCTCTCGGGACAGAGCACAGATACGCAGTATTTT. The rearrangement links TRBV28 to TRBJ2-3, with 7 bases identical to TRBD1. J gave up 0 bases and V 3 bases, and 6 bases lay outside the gene matches. There are 16 residues in the CDR3. CDR1 and CDR2 from the germline V gene are MDHEN and SYDVKM.

A single count supports this clone. The chain uses TRBV27 and TRBJ2-6; D tentatively fits TRBD1 or TRBD2 (5 bases each). CDR3 size: 18 residues. From germline, CDR1 is MNHEY and CDR2 SMNVEV (reference sequence). Trimming took off 1 base at V and 2 bases at J, with 15 bases between the two ends. The CDR3 sequence: CASSLLGVGRTGANVLTF. The CDR3 DNA reads TGTGCCAGCAGTTTATTGGGGGTGGGCCGTACTGGGGCCAACGTCCTGACTTTC.

The sample holds one count of this clone. J is TRBJ2-7 and V is TRBV5-1, with TRBD1 matching 8 bases. The CDR3 consists of 14 residues. Germline assignment: CDR1 SGHRS and CDR2 YFSETQ. With 6 bases clipped from V and 3 bases from J, the junction kept 8 bases outside the gene matches. The DNA for the CDR3 is TGCGCCAGCACCCCGGACAGGGACCTCTACGAGCAGTACTTC. Translating gives CASTPDRDLYEQYF.

V gene TRBV19 combines with J gene TRBJ2-7; 7 positions agree with TRBD2. The CDR3 totals 15 residues. CDR1 and CDR2 (germline): LNHDA, SQIVND (reference sequence). V shed 10 bases and J 0 bases; nucleotides not matched to a gene: 12. This CDR3 reads CATKRAGWASYEQYF. CDR3 DNA sequence: TGTGCCACCAAGAGAGCGGGATGGGCCTCCTACGAGCAGTACTTC.

The CDR3 reads CASSFRAQEGEQFF. The CDR3 nucleotides are TGTGCCAGCAGTTTTAGGGCCCAGGAAGGTGAGCAGTTCTTC. V gene TRBV2 combines with J gene TRBJ2-1; D remains unclear. The length of the CDR3 is 14 residues. Germline V gene sequence: CDR1 SNHLY, CDR2 FYNNEI. Trimming removed 5 bases from V and 9 bases from J, with 17 bases in between.

In DNA, the CDR3 is TGTGCCAGCAGCCCCTCCATCAGGGTCCCTGGGGCCAACGTCCTGACTTTC. Encoded protein: CASSPSIRVPGANVLTF. The chain carries TRBV27 and TRBJ2-6; possible D gene TRBD1, 5 bases. The CDR3 covers 17 residues. V was pared by 6 bases and J by 2 bases, with 17 bases between. Germline CDR1 and CDR2: MNHEY and SMNVEV (reference sequence). Full variable domain (missing parts from reference TRBV27 and TRBJ2-6): EAQVTQNPRYLITVTGKKLTVTCSQNMNHEYMSWYRQDPGLGLRQIYYSMNVEVTDKGDVPEGYKVSRKEKRNFPLILESPSPNQTSLYFCASSPSIRVPGANVLTFGAGSRLTVL.

The V call is TRBV11-3, the J call TRBJ1-1, with TRBD1 as a possible D gene (5 bases). Germline assignment: CDR1 SGHNT and CDR2 YENEEA. Trimming took off 3 bases at V and 4 bases at J, with 15 bases between the two ends. The CDR3 runs to 15 residues. This CDR3 reads CASSFGSRGFTEAFF. For the CDR3, the DNA is TGTGCCAGCAGCTTTGGGTCGAGGGGCTTCACTGAAGCTTTCTTT.

The chain combines TRBV5-1 with TRBJ1-2, with D possibly being TRBD1 (6 bases). This CDR3 comprises 14 residues. Trimming removed 1 base at V and 3 bases at J, with 10 bases between. Germline V gene lookup returns CDR1 SGHRS and CDR2 YFSETQ. The CDR3: CASSLSGADYGYTF. CDR3 nucleotide sequence: TGCGCCAGCAGCTTGTCGGGGGCGGACTATGGCTACACCTTC. Full variable domain (outside the CDR3, taken from reference TRBV5-1 and TRBJ1-2): KAGVTQTPRYLIKTRGQQVTLSCSPISGHRSVSWYQQTPGQGLQFLFEYFSETQRNKGNFPGRFSGRQFSNSRSEMNVSTLELGDSALYLCASSLSGADYGYTFGSGTRLTVV.

This sequence joins TRBV29-1 and TRBJ2-7; TRBD2 is a possible D gene (6 bases). Germline CDR1 is SQVTM and CDR2 is ANQGSEA. Trimming stripped 7 bases from V and 2 bases from J, with 12 bases between. The CDR3 runs 12 residues. In nucleotides, the CDR3 is TGCAGCGCCGGGACTCCCACCTACGAGCAGTACTTC. Residues: CSAGTPTYEQYF.

The chain employs TRBV20-1 and TRBJ1-2; no firm D call. V lost 7 bases and J 0 bases, leaving 6 bases between the germline ends. Germline assignment: CDR1 DFQATT and CDR2 SNEGSKA (reference sequence). There are 11 residues in the CDR3. The CDR3 loop is CSGTSNYGYTF. For the CDR3, the DNA is TGCAGTGGAACCTCTAACTATGGCTACACCTTC.

This clone appeared once. The chain combines TRBV5-4 with TRBJ2-7; TRBD2 agrees at 10 bases. The trim removed 2 bases at V and 1 base at J, leaving 3 bases unmatched. The length of the CDR3 is 15 residues. CDR1 is SGHNT and CDR2 is YYREEE in the germline V gene (reference sequence). The CDR3 sequence is CASSFPTSGSYEQYF. Here the CDR3 DNA reads TGTGCCAGCAGCTTCCCGACTAGCGGGTCCTACGAGCAGTACTTC.

The sample holds one count of this clone. In DNA, the CDR3 is TGTGCCAGCAGTCGTCAGGGGGACACAGATACGCAGTATTTT. Protein product: CASSRQGDTDTQYF. The chain is built from TRBV6-5 and TRBJ2-3; 7 nucleotides match TRBD1. The V gene end was trimmed by 5 bases and the J gene end by 2 bases; junction bases not matched to a gene: 4. The CDR3 sequence is 14 residues long. Germline CDR1 and CDR2: MNHEY and SVGAGI.